Listed below are T cell receptor beta chains from one sample, sequenced in a study of blood T cell repertoires in COVID-19. Sequencing used immunoSEQ multiplex PCR; TCRdb keeps in-frame clones, though not all of them. The sample has 250,000 to 350,000 clones, approximately 85% seen once. The sample consisted of peripheral blood. The receptors shown here come from a human donor with COVID-19, enrolled during active disease. The donor label of this sample is uncertain. CDR3s include the opening cysteine and the closing phenylalanine or tryptophan. D genes are given only for firm matches. The size field is filled for only some rows; it gives once, few, many or a size class.

D: NA
V: TRBV19
J: TRBJ2-5
size: NA
CDR3: CASSIGGRVGETQYF
DNA: TGTGCCAGTAGTATAGGGGGGCGGGTAGGAGAGACCCAGTACTTC

D: TRBD1
V: TRBV12-3/TRBV12-4
J: TRBJ2-7
size: many
CDR3: CASRRTGTGEQYF
DNA: TGTGCCAGCAGGCGGACAGGGACTGGAGAGCAGTACTTC

D: TRBD2
V: TRBV20-1
J: TRBJ2-2
size: NA
CDR3: CSASYSGRGTGELFF
DNA: TGCAGTGCTAGTTATAGCGGGAGGGGAACCGGGGAGCTGTTTTTT

D: NA
V: TRBV7-2
J: TRBJ1-2
size: few
CDR3: CASSLEIFSGNYGYTF
DNA: TGTGCCAGCAGCTTAGAAATATTTTCGGGGAACTATGGCTACACCTTC

D: TRBD1
V: TRBV5-1
J: TRBJ1-1
size: NA
CDR3: CASSIRTGPNTEAFF
DNA: TGCGCCAGCAGCATACGGACAGGGCCGAACACTGAAGCTTTCTTT

D: TRBD2
V: TRBV11-2
J: TRBJ2-3
size: many
CDR3: CASRLAGDTDTQYF
DNA: TGTGCCAGCCGACTAGCGGGGGACACAGATACGCAGTATTTT

D: NA
V: TRBV9
J: TRBJ1-3
size: NA
CDR3: CASSPRLFGRGNTIYF
DNA: TGTGCCAGCAGCCCTCGACTCTTCGGGAGGGGAAACACCATATATTTT

D: TRBD1
V: TRBV5-5
J: TRBJ2-7
size: many
CDR3: CASSLGGTGFYEQYF
DNA: TGTGCCAGCAGCTTGGGTGGGACAGGGTTCTACGAGCAGTACTTC

D: TRBD1
V: TRBV12-3/TRBV12-4
J: TRBJ1-2
size: NA
CDR3: CASSLGTGSGYTF
DNA: TGTGCCAGCAGTTTAGGGACAGGGTCTGGCTACACCTTC

D: TRBD1
V: TRBV7-3
J: TRBJ1-1
size: NA
CDR3: CASSPLPQTGPSFF
DNA: TGTGCCAGCAGCCCTTTACCCCAGACAGGGCCTAGCTTCTTT

D: NA
V: TRBV18
J: TRBJ2-1
size: NA
CDR3: CASSPLTVLKVNEQFF
DNA: TGTGCCAGCTCACCACTCACGGTGTTAAAAGTCAATGAGCAGTTCTTC

D: TRBD2
V: TRBV3-1/TRBV3-2
J: TRBJ2-5
size: NA
CDR3: CASSQPTPALGLAGDQETQYF
DNA: TGTGCCAGCAGCCAACCCACACCCGCCCTAGGGCTAGCGGGGGACCAAGAGACCCAGTACTTC

D: NA
V: TRBV5-1
J: TRBJ2-3
size: NA
CDR3: CASSFRQLSTDTQYF
DNA: TGCGCCAGCAGCTTTAGACAGCTTAGCACAGATACGCAGTATTTT

D: TRBD1
V: TRBV10-2
J: TRBJ1-1
size: NA
CDR3: CASSGTGGTEAFF
DNA: TGCGCCAGCAGCGGGACAGGGGGCACTGAAGCTTTCTTT

D: TRBD2
V: TRBV2
J: TRBJ2-7
size: NA
CDR3: CASTVALAGAGEQYF
DNA: TGTGCCAGCACCGTTGCCCTAGCGGGAGCGGGGGAGCAGTACTTC

D: NA
V: TRBV19
J: TRBJ2-3
size: NA
CDR3: CASSISARQSTDTQYF
DNA: TGTGCCAGTAGTATCTCGGCCAGACAAAGCACAGATACGCAGTATTTT

D: NA
V: TRBV11-2
J: TRBJ1-6
size: NA
CDR3: CASSPQPDSPLHF
DNA: TGTGCCAGCAGCCCCCAACCAGATTCACCCCTCCACTTT

D: NA
V: TRBV2
J: TRBJ2-3
size: NA
CDR3: CASSEQGHTDTQYF
DNA: TGTGCCAGCAGTGAACAGGGGCACACAGATACGCAGTATTTT

D: TRBD1
V: TRBV27
J: TRBJ1-4
size: NA
CDR3: CASSPRTGALEKLFF
DNA: TGTGCCAGCAGTCCTCGGACAGGCGCACTTGAAAAACTGTTTTTT

D: NA
V: TRBV27
J: TRBJ2-5
size: NA
CDR3: CASSLSRQGQETQYF
DNA: TGTGCCAGCAGTTTATCGCGGCAGGGGCAAGAGACCCAGTACTTC

D: NA
V: TRBV13
J: TRBJ2-3
size: NA
CDR3: CASSPEGGKADTQYF
DNA: TGTGCCAGCAGCCCAGAGGGGGGGAAGGCAGATACGCAGTATTTT

D: TRBD2
V: TRBV7-3
J: TRBJ2-3
size: NA
CDR3: CASSLPAGGADTQYF
DNA: TGTGCCAGCAGCTTACCCGCGGGAGGGGCAGATACGCAGTATTTT

D: TRBD2
V: TRBV19
J: TRBJ2-3
size: NA
CDR3: CASSIGPQSPLAGSSTDTQYF
DNA: TGTGCCAGTAGTATAGGACCCCAATCCCCACTAGCGGGATCAAGCACAGATACGCAGTATTTT

D: TRBD2
V: TRBV7-8
J: TRBJ2-5
size: once
CDR3: CASSFIAGEGETQYF
DNA: TGTGCCAGCAGCTTCATAGCGGGAGAGGGGGAGACCCAGTACTTC

D: TRBD1
V: TRBV5-4
J: TRBJ1-1
size: NA
CDR3: CASSTRQGHTEAFF
DNA: TGTGCCAGCAGCACCCGACAGGGACACACTGAAGCTTTCTTT

D: NA
V: TRBV27
J: TRBJ2-7
size: NA
CDR3: CASSFGSWGAYEQYF
DNA: TGTGCCAGCAGTTTCGGATCCTGGGGGGCCTACGAGCAGTACTTC

D: TRBD1
V: TRBV28
J: TRBJ1-1
size: NA
CDR3: CASSPGQGTEAFF
DNA: TGTGCCAGCAGTCCTGGACAGGGGACTGAAGCTTTCTTT

D: NA
V: TRBV28
J: TRBJ2-2
size: NA
CDR3: CASSSKDSNTGELFF
DNA: TGTGCCAGCAGTTCTAAGGACAGTAACACCGGGGAGCTGTTTTTT

D: TRBD1
V: TRBV6-5
J: TRBJ1-2
size: NA
CDR3: CASRPPGDSYGYTF
DNA: TGTGCCAGCAGGCCTCCCGGGGACAGCTATGGCTACACCTTC

D: NA
V: TRBV6-5
J: TRBJ1-2
size: NA
CDR3: CASSYLSQDRGFGYTF
DNA: TGTGCCAGCAGTTACTTAAGTCAGGACCGAGGGTTTGGCTACACCTTC

D: TRBD2
V: TRBV3-1/TRBV3-2
J: TRBJ2-7
size: NA
CDR3: CASSQDLASGRYEQYF
DNA: TGTGCCAGCAGCCAAGATCTGGCTAGCGGGAGGTACGAGCAGTACTTC

D: TRBD1
V: TRBV5-1
J: TRBJ2-7
size: NA
CDR3: CASTPGQETYEQYF
DNA: TGCGCCAGCACCCCGGGACAGGAGACCTACGAGCAGTACTTC

D: TRBD2
V: TRBV29-1
J: TRBJ2-3
size: NA
CDR3: CSVEDTGGGDTQYF
DNA: TGCAGCGTTGAAGACACTGGGGGAGGGGATACGCAGTATTTT

D: TRBD2
V: TRBV28
J: TRBJ2-1
size: NA
CDR3: CASSGTSSGGGYNEQFF
DNA: TGTGCCAGCAGCGGGACCTCTAGCGGAGGCGGGTACAATGAGCAGTTCTTC

D: NA
V: TRBV28
J: TRBJ1-5
size: NA
CDR3: CASSSPREEKQPQHF
DNA: TGTGCCAGCAGTTCCCCACGGGAGGAGAAACAGCCCCAGCATTTT

D: TRBD1
V: TRBV19
J: TRBJ1-3
size: NA
CDR3: CASSIYPGQGFGNTIYF
DNA: TGTGCCAGTAGTATATATCCGGGACAGGGTTTCGGAAACACCATATATTTT

D: NA
V: TRBV29-1
J: TRBJ1-4
size: few
CDR3: CSVDYQEKLFF
DNA: TGCAGCGTTGATTATCAGGAAAAACTGTTTTTT

D: TRBD2
V: TRBV18
J: TRBJ2-1
size: NA
CDR3: CASSPGRLAGGFNEQFF
DNA: TGTGCCAGCTCACCTGGAAGACTAGCGGGAGGTTTCAATGAGCAGTTCTTC

D: NA
V: TRBV9
J: TRBJ1-3
size: NA
CDR3: CASSVDGVGNTIYF
DNA: TGTGCCAGCAGCGTAGACGGGGTTGGAAACACCATATATTTT

D: TRBD1
V: TRBV6-5
J: TRBJ1-4
size: NA
CDR3: CASSFRTGLDEKLFF
DNA: TGTGCCAGCAGTTTCCGGACAGGGTTGGATGAAAAACTGTTTTTT

D: TRBD2
V: TRBV5-1
J: TRBJ2-1
size: once
CDR3: CASSSLAGADNEQFF
DNA: TGCGCCAGCAGCTCACTAGCGGGAGCGGACAATGAGCAGTTCTTC

D: NA
V: TRBV7-2
J: TRBJ1-5
size: NA
CDR3: CASSLGVISNQPQHF
DNA: TGTGCCAGCAGCTTAGGTGTAATTAGCAATCAGCCCCAGCATTTT

D: TRBD1
V: TRBV5-5
J: TRBJ2-7
size: NA
CDR3: CASSLAGGIYEQYF
DNA: TGTGCCAGCAGCTTGGCAGGGGGTATCTACGAGCAGTACTTC

D: TRBD1
V: TRBV5-1
J: TRBJ1-2
size: few
CDR3: CASRQGEGDYGYTF
DNA: TGCGCCAGTCGACAGGGTGAAGGTGACTATGGCTACACCTTC

D: NA
V: TRBV28
J: TRBJ1-1
size: few
CDR3: CASDSPGDNTEAFF
DNA: TGTGCCAGCGACTCTCCCGGGGATAACACTGAAGCTTTCTTT

D: TRBD1
V: TRBV7-2
J: TRBJ1-2
size: NA
CDR3: CASSTRDRGRAGYTF
DNA: TGTGCCAGCAGCACCCGGGACAGGGGAAGGGCTGGCTACACCTTC

D: NA
V: TRBV19
J: TRBJ2-2
size: NA
CDR3: CASSQDGGIGELFF
DNA: TGTGCCAGTAGTCAAGATGGCGGAATCGGGGAGCTGTTTTTT

D: NA
V: TRBV5-8
J: TRBJ1-5
size: NA
CDR3: CATSGGRARTGNQPQHF
DNA: TGTGCCACGTCCGGGGGTAGGGCGCGTACGGGCAATCAGCCCCAGCATTTT

D: TRBD1
V: TRBV10-2
J: TRBJ2-5
size: once
CDR3: CASRQGMADYQETQYF
DNA: TGCGCCAGCCGACAGGGTATGGCCGACTACCAAGAGACCCAGTACTTC

D: NA
V: TRBV7-9
J: TRBJ1-1
size: NA
CDR3: CASGFTGNTEAFF
DNA: TGTGCCAGCGGATTTACAGGGAACACTGAAGCTTTCTTT

D: TRBD1
V: TRBV19
J: TRBJ1-1
size: NA
CDR3: CASRTPIQGVTEAFF
DNA: TGTGCCAGTAGGACCCCCATACAGGGGGTGACTGAAGCTTTCTTT

D: TRBD1
V: TRBV28
J: TRBJ1-5
size: NA
CDR3: CASSRQGGWTQPQHF
DNA: TGTGCCAGCAGCCGACAGGGGGGGTGGACTCAGCCCCAGCATTTT

D: TRBD2
V: TRBV7-9
J: TRBJ2-3
size: NA
CDR3: CASSNSGSTDTQYF
DNA: TGTGCCAGCAGCAATAGCGGGAGCACAGATACGCAGTATTTT

D: NA
V: TRBV29-1
J: TRBJ2-7
size: NA
CDR3: CSVTKQGPHEQYF
DNA: TGCAGCGTTACGAAGCAGGGTCCCCACGAGCAGTACTTC

D: NA
V: TRBV5-1
J: TRBJ2-1
size: NA
CDR3: CASSLLDSNNEQFF
DNA: TGCGCCAGCAGCTTGTTGGACAGCAACAATGAGCAGTTCTTC

D: TRBD1
V: TRBV29-1
J: TRBJ2-1
size: NA
CDR3: CSVDLGQGADEQFF
DNA: TGCAGCGTTGACCTAGGACAGGGGGCCGATGAGCAGTTCTTC

D: TRBD2
V: TRBV10-1
J: TRBJ2-2
size: once
CDR3: CASSENGGALAGELFF
DNA: TGCGCCAGCAGTGAAAACGGGGGGGCGCTTGCCGGGGAGCTGTTTTTT

D: TRBD1
V: TRBV3-1/TRBV3-2
J: TRBJ1-2
size: NA
CDR3: CASSQGQGPSYTF
DNA: TGTGCCAGCAGCCAAGGACAGGGACCCAGCTACACCTTC